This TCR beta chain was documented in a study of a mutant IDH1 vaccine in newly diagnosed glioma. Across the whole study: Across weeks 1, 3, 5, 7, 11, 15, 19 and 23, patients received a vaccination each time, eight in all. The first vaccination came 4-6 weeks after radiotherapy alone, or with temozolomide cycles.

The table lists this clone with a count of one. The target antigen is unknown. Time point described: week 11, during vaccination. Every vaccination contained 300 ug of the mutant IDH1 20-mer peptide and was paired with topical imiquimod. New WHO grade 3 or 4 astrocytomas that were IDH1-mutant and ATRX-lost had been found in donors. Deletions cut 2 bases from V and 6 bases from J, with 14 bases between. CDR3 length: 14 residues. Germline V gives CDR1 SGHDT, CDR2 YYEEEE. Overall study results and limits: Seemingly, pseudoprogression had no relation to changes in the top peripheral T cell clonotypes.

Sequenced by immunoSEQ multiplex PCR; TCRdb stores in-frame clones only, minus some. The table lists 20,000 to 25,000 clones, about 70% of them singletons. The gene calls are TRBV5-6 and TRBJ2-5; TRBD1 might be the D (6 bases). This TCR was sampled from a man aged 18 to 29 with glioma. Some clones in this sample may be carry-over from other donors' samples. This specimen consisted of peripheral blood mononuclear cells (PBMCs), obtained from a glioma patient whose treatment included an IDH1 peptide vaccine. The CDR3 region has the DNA TGTGCCAGCAGCTTCTTCTACAGGGAACAGACCCAGTACTTC. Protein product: CASSFFYREQTQYF.